The clone carrying this TCR beta chain appeared many times. This specimen belongs to a study of human T cells and chemical hapten exposure. Study information: Patch tests applied 0.01% DPC to the upper back and were scored after 6 days. There were per-sample TCR yield variations, arising mainly from small pooled library volume differences.

TCRdb fed the RACE reads into MiXCR, producing one record per CDR3 protein. Of fewer than 100,000 distinct CDR3 sequences in the sample, roughly 12% were seen once. This CDR3 has 15 residues. Looked up from germline, CDR1 is SEHNR and CDR2 is FQNEAQ (reference sequence). Trimming removed 3 bases from V and 5 bases from J; junction bases left unmatched: 6. The sample's time point: patch test 1, 2 weeks after DPC sensitization. The treatment was: therapeutic diphenylcyclopropenone sensitization with weekly scalp DPC. This TCR derives from a woman between 35 and 50 years old with alopecia areata. Some clones in this sample may be carry-over from other donors' samples. This rearrangement joins TRBV7-9 to TRBJ2-1, with 8 bases that match TRBD2. The sample consisted of whole blood, taken in connection with sensitization to the hapten diphenylcyclopropenone (DPC). The CDR3 spells CASSFGSGGHNEQFF. The CDR3 bases are TGTGCCAGCAGCTTTGGATCGGGAGGGCACAATGAGCAGTTCTTC.